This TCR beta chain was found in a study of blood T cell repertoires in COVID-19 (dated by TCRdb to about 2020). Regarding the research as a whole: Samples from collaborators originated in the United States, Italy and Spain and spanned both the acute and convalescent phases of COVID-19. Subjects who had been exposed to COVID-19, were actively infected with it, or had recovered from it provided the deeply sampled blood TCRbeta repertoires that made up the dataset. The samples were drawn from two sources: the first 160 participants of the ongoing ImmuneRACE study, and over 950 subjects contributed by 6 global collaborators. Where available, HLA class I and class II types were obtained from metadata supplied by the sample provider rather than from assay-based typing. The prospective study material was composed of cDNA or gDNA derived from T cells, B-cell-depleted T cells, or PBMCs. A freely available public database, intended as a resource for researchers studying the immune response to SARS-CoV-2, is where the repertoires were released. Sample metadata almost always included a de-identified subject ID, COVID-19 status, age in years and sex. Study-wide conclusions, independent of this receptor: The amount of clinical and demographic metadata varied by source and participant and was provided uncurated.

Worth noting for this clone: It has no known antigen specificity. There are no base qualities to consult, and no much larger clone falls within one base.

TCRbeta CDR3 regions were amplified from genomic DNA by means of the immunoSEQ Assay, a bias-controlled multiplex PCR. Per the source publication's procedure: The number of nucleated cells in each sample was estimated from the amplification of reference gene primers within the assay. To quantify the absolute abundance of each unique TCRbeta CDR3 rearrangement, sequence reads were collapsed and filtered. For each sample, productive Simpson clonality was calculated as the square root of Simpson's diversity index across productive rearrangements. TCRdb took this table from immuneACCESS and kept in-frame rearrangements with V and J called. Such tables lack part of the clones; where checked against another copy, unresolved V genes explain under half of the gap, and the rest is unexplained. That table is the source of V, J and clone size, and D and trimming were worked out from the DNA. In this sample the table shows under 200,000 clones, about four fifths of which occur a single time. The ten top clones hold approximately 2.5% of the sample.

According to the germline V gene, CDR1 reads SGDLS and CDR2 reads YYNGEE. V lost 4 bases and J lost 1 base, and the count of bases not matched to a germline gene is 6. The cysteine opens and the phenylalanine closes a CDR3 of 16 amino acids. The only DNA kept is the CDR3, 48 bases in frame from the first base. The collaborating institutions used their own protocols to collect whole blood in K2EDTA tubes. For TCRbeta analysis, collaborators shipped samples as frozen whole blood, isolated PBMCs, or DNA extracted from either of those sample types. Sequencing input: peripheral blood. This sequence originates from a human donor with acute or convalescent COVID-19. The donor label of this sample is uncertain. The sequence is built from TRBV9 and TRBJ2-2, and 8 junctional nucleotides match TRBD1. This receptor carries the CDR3 CASSPRQGLNTGELFF. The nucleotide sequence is TGTGCCAGCAGCCCCCGACAGGGGCTGAACACCGGGGAGCTGTTTTTT.